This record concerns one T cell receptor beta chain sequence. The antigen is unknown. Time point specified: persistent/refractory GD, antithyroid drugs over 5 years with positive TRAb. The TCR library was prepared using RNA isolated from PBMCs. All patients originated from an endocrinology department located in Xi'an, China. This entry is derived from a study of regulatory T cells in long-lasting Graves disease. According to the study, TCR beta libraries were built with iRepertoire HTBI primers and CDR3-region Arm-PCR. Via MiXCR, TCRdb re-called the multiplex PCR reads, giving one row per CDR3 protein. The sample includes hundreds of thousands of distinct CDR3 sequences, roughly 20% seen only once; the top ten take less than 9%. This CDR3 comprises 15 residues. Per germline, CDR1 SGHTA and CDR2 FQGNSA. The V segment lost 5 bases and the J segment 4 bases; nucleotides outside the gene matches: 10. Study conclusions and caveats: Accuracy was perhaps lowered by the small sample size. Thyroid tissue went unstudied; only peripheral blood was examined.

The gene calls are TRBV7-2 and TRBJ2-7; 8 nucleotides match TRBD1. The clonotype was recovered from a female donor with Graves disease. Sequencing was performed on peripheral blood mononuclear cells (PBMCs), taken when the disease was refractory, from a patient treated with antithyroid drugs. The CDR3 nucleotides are TGTGCCAGCAGCCTATCCCAGGGGGCAATGTACGAGCAGTACTTC. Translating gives CASSLSQGAMYEQYF.